The T cell receptor beta chain under discussion was sequenced for a study of Ad26.COV2.S vaccination and SARS-CoV-2 variants. Study-level background: Administration of Ad26.COV2.S was intramuscular, either once or twice 56 days apart.

Study-level findings and limits: Relative to placebo recipients, vaccine recipients exhibited elevated spike-specific TCR breadth. Researchers cautioned that TCR breadth and depth analyses may have underestimated total T cell responses.

Treatment indicated: roughly 20 received Ad26.COV2.S at low or high dose, single or two shots; 5 received placebo; per-sample allocation not given. Samples came from day 63 after the first vaccine or placebo injection. SARS-CoV-2 spike from the Wuhan strain was encoded by the vaccine, an Ad26 vector. The CDR3 consists of 13 residues. Germline-derived CDR1 and CDR2 are SGHTA and FQGNSA. With 5 bases clipped from V and 3 bases from J, the junction kept 3 bases outside the gene matches. TCRdb's table, derived via immunoSEQ multiplex PCR, lists solely in-frame clones and lacks some. The sample has roughly 420,000 clones, roughly 89% seen once. To note about this clone: Its antigen is undetermined.

Sequenced material: peripheral blood, taken in a trial of Ad26.COV2.S vaccine versus placebo. The chain links TRBV7-2 to TRBJ2-7; the match to TRBD1 covers 8 bases. This clonotype was sampled from a person aged 18-60 years who received the Ad26.COV2.S COVID-19 vaccine or a placebo. DNA of the CDR3: TGTGCCAGCAGCCGGACAGGGTTCTACGAGCAGTACTTC. This sequence encodes CASSRTGFYEQYF.